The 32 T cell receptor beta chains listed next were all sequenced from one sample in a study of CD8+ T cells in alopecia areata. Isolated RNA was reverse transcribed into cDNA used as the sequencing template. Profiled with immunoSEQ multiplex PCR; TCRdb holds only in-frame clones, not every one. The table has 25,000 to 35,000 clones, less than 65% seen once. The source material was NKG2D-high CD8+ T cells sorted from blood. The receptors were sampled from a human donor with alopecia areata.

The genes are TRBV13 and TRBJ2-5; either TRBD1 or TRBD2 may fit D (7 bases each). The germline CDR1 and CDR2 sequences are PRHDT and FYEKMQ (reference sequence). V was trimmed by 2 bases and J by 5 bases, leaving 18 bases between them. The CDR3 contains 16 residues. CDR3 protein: CASSLSGTEHAETQYF. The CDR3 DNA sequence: TGTGCCAGCAGCTTAAGCGGGACAGAGCACGCGGAGACCCAGTACTTC.

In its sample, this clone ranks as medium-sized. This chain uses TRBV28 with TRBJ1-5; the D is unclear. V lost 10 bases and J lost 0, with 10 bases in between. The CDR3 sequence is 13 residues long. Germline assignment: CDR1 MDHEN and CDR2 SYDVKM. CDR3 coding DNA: TGTGCCACCGACGCTATTAGCAATCAGCCCCAGCATTTT. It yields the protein CATDAISNQPQHF.

This chain's CDR3 is CASSQDVRAYEQYF. The CDR3 DNA sequence: TGTGCCAGCAGCCAAGATGTGAGGGCCTACGAGCAGTACTTC. The V and J genes are TRBV14 and TRBJ2-7, with D maybe TRBD2 (5 bases). With 0 bases removed from V and 2 bases from J, the gap between germline ends came to 8 bases. The V gene's germline CDR1 is SGHDN and CDR2 FVKESK. CDR3 length: 14 amino acids.

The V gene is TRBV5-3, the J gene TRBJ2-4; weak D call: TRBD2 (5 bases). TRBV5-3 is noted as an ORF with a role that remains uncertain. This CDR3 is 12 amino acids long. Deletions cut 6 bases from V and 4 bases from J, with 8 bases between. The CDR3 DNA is TGTGCCAGAACCAGGACTAAAAACATTCAGTACTTC. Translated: CARTRTKNIQYF.

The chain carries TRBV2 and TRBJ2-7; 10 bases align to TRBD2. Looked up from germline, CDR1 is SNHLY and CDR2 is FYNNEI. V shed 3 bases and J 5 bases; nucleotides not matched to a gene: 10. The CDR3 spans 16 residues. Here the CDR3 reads CASSEGHSGRSNEQYF. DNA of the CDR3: TGTGCCAGCAGTGAGGGGCATAGCGGGAGGTCCAACGAGCAGTACTTC.

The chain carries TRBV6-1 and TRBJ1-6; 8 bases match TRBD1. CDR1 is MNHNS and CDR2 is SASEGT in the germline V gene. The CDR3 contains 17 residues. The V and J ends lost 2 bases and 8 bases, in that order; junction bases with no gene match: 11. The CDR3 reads CASSERPGGRFDSPLHF. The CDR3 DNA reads TGTGCCAGCAGTGAACGTCCAGGGGGCCGGTTTGATTCACCCCTCCACTTT.

For the CDR3, the DNA is TGTGCCAGCAGTTTGCAAACTAGCGGGGGATGGCAAGAGACCCAGTACTTC. It encodes CASSLQTSGGWQETQYF. The V and J genes are TRBV27 and TRBJ2-5; 11 nucleotides match TRBD2. The junction had 8 bases not matched to a gene; V was cut back by 3 bases and J by 2 bases. CDR3 size: 17 residues. The germline gives CDR1 MNHEY, CDR2 SMNVEV (reference sequence).

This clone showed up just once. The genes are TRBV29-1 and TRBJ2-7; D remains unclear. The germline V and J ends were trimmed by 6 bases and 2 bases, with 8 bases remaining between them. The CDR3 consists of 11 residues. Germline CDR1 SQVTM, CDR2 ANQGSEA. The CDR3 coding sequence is TGCAGCGTCGGTTGGACCTACGAGCAGTACTTC. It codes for CSVGWTYEQYF.

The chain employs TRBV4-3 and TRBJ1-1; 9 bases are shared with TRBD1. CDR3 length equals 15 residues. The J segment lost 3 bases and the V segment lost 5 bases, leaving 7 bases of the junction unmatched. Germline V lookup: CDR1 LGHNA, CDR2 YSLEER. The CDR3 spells CASSFSRTGDTEAFF. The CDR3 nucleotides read TGCGCCAGCAGCTTCTCCAGGACAGGGGACACTGAAGCTTTCTTT.

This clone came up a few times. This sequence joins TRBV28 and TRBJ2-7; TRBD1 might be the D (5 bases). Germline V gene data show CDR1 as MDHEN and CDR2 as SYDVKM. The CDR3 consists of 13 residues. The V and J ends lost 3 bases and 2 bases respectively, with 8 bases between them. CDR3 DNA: TGTGCCAGCAGTTTGTTCAGGGCCTACGAGCAGTACTTC. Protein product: CASSLFRAYEQYF.

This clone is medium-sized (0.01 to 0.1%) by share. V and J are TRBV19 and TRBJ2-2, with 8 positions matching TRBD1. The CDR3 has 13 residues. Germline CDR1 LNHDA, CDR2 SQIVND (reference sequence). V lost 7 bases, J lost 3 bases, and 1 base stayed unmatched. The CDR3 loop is CASKDRDTGELFF. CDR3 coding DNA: TGTGCCAGTAAGGACAGGGACACCGGGGAGCTGTTTTTT. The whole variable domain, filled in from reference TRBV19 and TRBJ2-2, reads DGGITQSPKYLFRKEGQNVTLSCEQNLNHDAMYWYRQDPGQGLRLIYYSQIVNDFQKGDIAEGYSVSREKKESFPLTVTSAQKNPTAFYLCASKDRDTGELFFGEGSRLTVL.

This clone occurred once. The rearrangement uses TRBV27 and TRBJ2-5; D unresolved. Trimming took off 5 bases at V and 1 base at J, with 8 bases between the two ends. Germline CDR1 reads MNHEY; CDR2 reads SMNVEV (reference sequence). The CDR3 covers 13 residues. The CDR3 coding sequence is TGTGCCAGCAGTCAACAGACCCAAGAGACCCAGTACTTC. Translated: CASSQQTQETQYF.

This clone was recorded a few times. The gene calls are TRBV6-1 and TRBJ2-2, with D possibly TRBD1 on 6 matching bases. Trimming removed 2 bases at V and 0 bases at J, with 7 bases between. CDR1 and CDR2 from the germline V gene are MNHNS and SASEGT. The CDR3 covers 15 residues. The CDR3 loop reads CASSERTANTGELFF. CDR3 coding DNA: TGTGCCAGCAGTGAAAGGACAGCGAACACCGGGGAGCTGTTTTTT.

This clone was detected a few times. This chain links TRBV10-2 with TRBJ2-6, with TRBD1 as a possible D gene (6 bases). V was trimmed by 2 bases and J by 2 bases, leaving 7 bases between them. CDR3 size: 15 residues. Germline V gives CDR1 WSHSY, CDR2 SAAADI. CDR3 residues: CASSERTAGANVLTF. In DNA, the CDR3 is TGCGCCAGCAGTGAGCGGACAGCTGGGGCCAACGTCCTGACTTTC.

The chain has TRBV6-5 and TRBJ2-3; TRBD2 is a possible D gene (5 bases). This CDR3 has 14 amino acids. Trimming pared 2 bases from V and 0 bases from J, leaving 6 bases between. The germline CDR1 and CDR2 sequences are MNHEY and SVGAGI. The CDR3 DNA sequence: TGTGCCAGCAGTTACGCGGGTAGCACAGATACGCAGTATTTT. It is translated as CASSYAGSTDTQYF.

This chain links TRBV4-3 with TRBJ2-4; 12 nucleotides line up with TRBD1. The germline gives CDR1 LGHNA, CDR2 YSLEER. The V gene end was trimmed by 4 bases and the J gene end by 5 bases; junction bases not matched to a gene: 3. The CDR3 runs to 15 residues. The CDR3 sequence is CASSPGTGGENIQYF. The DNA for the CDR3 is TGCGCCAGCAGCCCAGGGACAGGGGGCGAAAACATTCAGTACTTC.

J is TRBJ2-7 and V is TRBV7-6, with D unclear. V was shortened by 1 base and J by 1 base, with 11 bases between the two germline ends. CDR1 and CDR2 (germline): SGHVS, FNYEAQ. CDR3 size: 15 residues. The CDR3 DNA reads TGTGCCAGCAGCTTAGAAATTGCAGATTCCTACGAGCAGTACTTC. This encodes CASSLEIADSYEQYF.

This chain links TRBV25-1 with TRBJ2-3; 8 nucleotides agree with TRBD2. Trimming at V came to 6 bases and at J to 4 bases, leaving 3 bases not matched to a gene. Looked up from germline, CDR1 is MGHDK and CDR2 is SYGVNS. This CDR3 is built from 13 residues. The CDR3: CASRPGGADTQYF. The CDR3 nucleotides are TGTGCCAGCAGACCGGGGGGGGCAGATACGCAGTATTTT.

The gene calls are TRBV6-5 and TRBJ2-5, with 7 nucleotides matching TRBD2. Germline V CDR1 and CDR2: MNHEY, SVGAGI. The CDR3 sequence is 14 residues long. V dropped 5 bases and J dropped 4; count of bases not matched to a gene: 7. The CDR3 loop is CASSVGGGVETQYF. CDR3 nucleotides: TGTGCCAGCAGTGTAGGTGGGGGGGTAGAGACCCAGTACTTC.

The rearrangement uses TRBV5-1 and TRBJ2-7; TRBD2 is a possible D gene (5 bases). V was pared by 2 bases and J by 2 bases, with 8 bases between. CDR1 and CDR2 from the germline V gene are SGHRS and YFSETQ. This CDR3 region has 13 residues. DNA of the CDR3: TGCGCCAGCAGCTTCGGGGAAACCTACGAGCAGTACTTC. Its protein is CASSFGETYEQYF.

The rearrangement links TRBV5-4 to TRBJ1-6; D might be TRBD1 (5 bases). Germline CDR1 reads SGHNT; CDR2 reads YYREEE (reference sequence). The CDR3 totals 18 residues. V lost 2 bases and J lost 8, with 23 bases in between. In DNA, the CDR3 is TGTGCCAGCAGCTTAAGATCGGTTAGGGGCCCCTCAGATTCACCCCTCCACTTT. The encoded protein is CASSLRSVRGPSDSPLHF.

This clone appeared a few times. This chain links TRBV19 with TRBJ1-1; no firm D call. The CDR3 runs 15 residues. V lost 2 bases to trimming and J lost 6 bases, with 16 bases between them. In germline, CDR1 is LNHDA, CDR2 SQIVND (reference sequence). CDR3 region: CASSIIGPADPEAFF. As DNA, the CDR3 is TGTGCCAGTAGTATAATAGGACCCGCGGACCCTGAAGCTTTCTTT.

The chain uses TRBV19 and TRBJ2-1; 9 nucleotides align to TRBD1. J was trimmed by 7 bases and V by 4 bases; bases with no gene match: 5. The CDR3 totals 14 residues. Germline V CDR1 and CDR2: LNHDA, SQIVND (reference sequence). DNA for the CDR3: TGTGCCAGTAGTAAAAACAGGGGGCATAATGAGCAGTTCTTC. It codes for CASSKNRGHNEQFF. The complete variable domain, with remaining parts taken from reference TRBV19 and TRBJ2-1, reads DGGITQSPKYLFRKEGQNVTLSCEQNLNHDAMYWYRQDPGQGLRLIYYSQIVNDFQKGDIAEGYSVSREKKESFPLTVTSAQKNPTAFYLCASSKNRGHNEQFFGPGTRLTVL.

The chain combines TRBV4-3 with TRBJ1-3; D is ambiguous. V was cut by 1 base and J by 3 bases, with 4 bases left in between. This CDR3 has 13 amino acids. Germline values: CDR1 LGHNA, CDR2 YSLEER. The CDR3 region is CASSQALGNTIYF. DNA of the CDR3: TGCGCCAGCAGCCAAGCGCTTGGAAACACCATATATTTT.

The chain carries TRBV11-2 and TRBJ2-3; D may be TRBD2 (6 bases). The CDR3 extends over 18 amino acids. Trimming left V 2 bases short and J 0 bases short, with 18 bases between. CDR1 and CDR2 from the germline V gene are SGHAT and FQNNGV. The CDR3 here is CASSLPSDTGTSTDTQYF. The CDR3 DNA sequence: TGTGCCAGCAGCTTACCATCGGACACCGGGACTAGCACAGATACGCAGTATTTT.

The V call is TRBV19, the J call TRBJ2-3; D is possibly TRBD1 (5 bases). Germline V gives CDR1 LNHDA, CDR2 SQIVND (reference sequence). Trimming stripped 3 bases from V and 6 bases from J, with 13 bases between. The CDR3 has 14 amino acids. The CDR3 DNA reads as TGTGCCAGTAGTATGGGGCAGCACATGGATACGCAGTATTTT. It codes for CASSMGQHMDTQYF.

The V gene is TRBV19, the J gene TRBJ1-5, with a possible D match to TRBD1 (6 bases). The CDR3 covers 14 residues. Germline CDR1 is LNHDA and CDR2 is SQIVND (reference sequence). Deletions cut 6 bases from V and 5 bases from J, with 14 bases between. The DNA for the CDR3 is TGTGCCAGTAGGCTAACAGGGTTCGATCAGCCCCAGCATTTT. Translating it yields CASRLTGFDQPQHF.

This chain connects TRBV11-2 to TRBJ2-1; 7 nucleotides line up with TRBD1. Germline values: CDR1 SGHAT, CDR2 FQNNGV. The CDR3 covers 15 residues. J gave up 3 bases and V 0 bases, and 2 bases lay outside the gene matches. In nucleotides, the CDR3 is TGTGCCAGCAGCTTAGATACAGGGGTCTACAATGAGCAGTTCTTC. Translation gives CASSLDTGVYNEQFF.

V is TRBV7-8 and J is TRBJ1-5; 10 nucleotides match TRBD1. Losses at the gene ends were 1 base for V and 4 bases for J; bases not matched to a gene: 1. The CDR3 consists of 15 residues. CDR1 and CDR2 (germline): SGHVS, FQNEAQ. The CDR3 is CASSLGDRGNQPQHF. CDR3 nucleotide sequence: TGTGCCAGCAGCTTAGGGGACAGGGGTAATCAGCCCCAGCATTTT. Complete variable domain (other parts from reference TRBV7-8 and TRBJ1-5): GAGVSQSPRYKVAKRGQDVALRCDPISGHVSLFWYQQALGQGPEFLTYFQNEAQLDKSGLPSDRFFAERPEGSVSTLKIQRTQQEDSAVYLCASSLGDRGNQPQHFGDGTRLSIL.

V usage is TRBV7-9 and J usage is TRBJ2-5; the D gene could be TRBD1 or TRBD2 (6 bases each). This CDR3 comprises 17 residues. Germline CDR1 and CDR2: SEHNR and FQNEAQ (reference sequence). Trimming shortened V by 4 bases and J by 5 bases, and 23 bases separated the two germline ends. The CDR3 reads CASSSGATGRDGETQYF. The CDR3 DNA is TGTGCCAGCAGCTCGGGGGCTACAGGGAGAGATGGGGAGACCCAGTACTTC.

The CDR3 nucleotides are TGTGCCAGCAGCTTAAATTTTTTCGGGGATTCGACCGGGGAGCTGTTTTTT. Protein product: CASSLNFFGDSTGELFF. The gene calls are TRBV7-9 and TRBJ2-2, with D perhaps TRBD2 (5 bases). The CDR3 has 17 amino acids. Germline V gene lookup returns CDR1 SEHNR and CDR2 FQNEAQ (reference sequence). The V gene lost 2 bases and the J gene lost 5 bases, with 18 bases spanning the gap. Variable domain in full (rest from reference TRBV7-9 and TRBJ2-2): DTGVSQNPRHKITKRGQNVTFRCDPISEHNRLYWYRQTLGQGPEFLTYFQNEAQLEKSRLLSDRFSAERPKGSFSTLEIQRTEQGDSAMYLCASSLNFFGDSTGELFFGEGSRLTVL.

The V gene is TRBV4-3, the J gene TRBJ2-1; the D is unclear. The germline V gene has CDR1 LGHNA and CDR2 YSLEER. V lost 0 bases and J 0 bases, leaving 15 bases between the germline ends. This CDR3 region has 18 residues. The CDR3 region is CASSQDSMRSSSYNEQFF. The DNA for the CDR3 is TGCGCCAGCAGCCAAGATTCAATGCGGTCTAGCTCCTACAATGAGCAGTTCTTC.